The text below deals with one T cell receptor (beta chain). The data stem from a study of T cell changes during pregnancy in multiple sclerosis. The data were produced by immunoSEQ multiplex PCR, yet TCRdb's version contains in-frame clones alone and is incomplete. The data hold around 85,000 clones, with about 91% observed a single time. Losses at the gene ends were 5 bases for V and 4 bases for J; bases not matched to a gene: 10. Germline CDR1 is MNHEY and CDR2 is SMNVEV (reference sequence). This CDR3 spans 16 amino acids. The chain links TRBV27 to TRBJ1-1; 10 positions match TRBD1. The sample was PBMCs, taken in the first trimester of pregnancy. The clonotype was recovered from a female donor in good health, serving as a control in a pregnancy study. Some clones in this sample may be carry-over from other donors' samples. CDR3 coding DNA: TGTGCCAGCAGTCTTCCGACAGGGGGCGTGGGCACTGAAGCTTTCTTT. Amino acids: CASSLPTGGVGTEAFF.